One TCR beta chain is described in this entry. The sample originates from a study of PD-1 blockade in classical Hodgkin lymphoma. The CDR3 extends over 14 amino acids. Trimming stripped 3 bases from V and 6 bases from J, with 15 bases between. Germline V lookup: CDR1 SEHNR, CDR2 FQNEAQ (reference sequence). Exposure to brentuximab vedotin varied, and each patient had relapsed following autologous stem cell transplantation. Using immunoSEQ multiplex PCR, the repertoire was profiled, and TCRdb retains in-frame clones only, with some absent. Of tens of thousands of clones in the sample, 76% were seen once.

Here the sequenced sample was peripheral blood mononuclear cells (PBMCs), taken before the second cycle of nivolumab. The TCR was taken from a human donor with classical Hodgkin lymphoma. The chain couples TRBV7-9 to TRBJ2-7; the D call may be TRBD1 or TRBD2 (5 bases each). CDR3 in amino acids: CASSFGTAFLEQYF. The CDR3 bases are TGTGCCAGCAGCTTCGGGACCGCCTTTCTCGAGCAGTACTTC.